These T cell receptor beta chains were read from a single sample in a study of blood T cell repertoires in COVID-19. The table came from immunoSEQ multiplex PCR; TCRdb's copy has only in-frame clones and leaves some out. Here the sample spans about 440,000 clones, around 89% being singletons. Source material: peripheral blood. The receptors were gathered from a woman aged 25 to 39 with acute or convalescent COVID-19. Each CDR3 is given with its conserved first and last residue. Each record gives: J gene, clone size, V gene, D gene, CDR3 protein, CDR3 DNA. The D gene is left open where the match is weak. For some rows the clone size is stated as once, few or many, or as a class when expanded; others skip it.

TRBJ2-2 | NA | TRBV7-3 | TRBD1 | CASSLTDRANGELFF | TGTGCCAGCAGCTTGACGGACAGGGCCAACGGGGAGCTGTTTTTT
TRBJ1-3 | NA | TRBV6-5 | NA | CASTTRTVPGNTIYF | TGTGCCAGCACGACCCGGACAGTACCTGGAAACACCATATATTTT
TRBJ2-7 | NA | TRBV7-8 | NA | CASSKRDSHYEQYF | TGTGCCAGCAGCAAGCGTGACTCGCACTACGAGCAGTACTTC
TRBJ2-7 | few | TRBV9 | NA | CASSVSWQGAYEQYF | TGTGCCAGCAGCGTATCCTGGCAGGGCGCCTACGAGCAGTACTTC
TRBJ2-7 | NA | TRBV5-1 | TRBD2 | CASSLEGLAGSYEQYF | TGCGCCAGCAGCTTGGAGGGACTAGCGGGGAGCTACGAGCAGTACTTC
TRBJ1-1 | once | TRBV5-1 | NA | CASSIEMNTEAFF | TGCGCCAGCAGTATCGAGATGAACACTGAAGCTTTCTTT
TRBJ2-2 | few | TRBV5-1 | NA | CASRDPGQQVELFF | TGCGCCAGCAGAGACCCGGGACAACAAGTAGAGCTGTTTTTT
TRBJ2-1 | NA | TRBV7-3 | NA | CASSLTARSYNEQFF | TGTGCCAGCAGCTTAACCGCCAGGTCCTACAATGAGCAGTTCTTC
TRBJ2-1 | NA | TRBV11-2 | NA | CASSLGQSTYNEQFF | TGTGCCAGCAGCTTAGGACAGAGTACCTACAATGAGCAGTTCTTC
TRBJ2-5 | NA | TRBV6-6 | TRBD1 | CASTRTWDRGAFTPRETQYF | TGTGCCAGCACTCGAACTTGGGACAGGGGCGCCTTCACCCCCCGGGAGACCCAGTACTTC
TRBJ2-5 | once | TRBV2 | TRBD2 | CASSRGLGETQYF | TGTGCCAGCAGTCGGGGACTAGGAGAGACCCAGTACTTC